The T cell receptor beta chain described here comes from a study of T cells in Graves' hyperthyroidism and ophthalmopathy (dated by TCRdb to between 2018 and 2021). Describing the broader study: Peripheral blood samples were taken at initial diagnosis, before any treatment was given. To identify TCR V-J signatures that set the groups apart, the researchers used a discovery cohort of more than 95 patients, made up of 40 to 45 with Graves' ophthalmopathy and about 55 with stable Graves' hyperthyroidism. Prospective prediction of ophthalmopathy was tested in an independent validation cohort of 18 to 20 hyperthyroidism patients and some 17 patients who later progressed to ophthalmopathy. For training and testing, the 100 or so patients in the discovery cohort were randomly divided in a 7:3 ratio. The study also compared thyroid tissue and blood T-cell repertoires from about 6 Graves' hyperthyroidism patients. Following sampling, methimazole starting at 30 mg daily was given to hyperthyroidism patients, and high-dose intravenous methylprednisolone was given to ophthalmopathy patients. According to the paper, TCR Vbeta CDR3 sequencing was carried out on roughly 130 peripheral blood samples, which came from 40 to 45 ophthalmopathy, fewer than 80 hyperthyroidism and some 17 progressor patients.

Broad study findings and their caveats: In validation, progression to ophthalmopathy was predicted by the model with roughly 71% sensitivity and around 76% specificity, a median of roughly six months before onset. No statistical method was used to set the sample size in advance, and investigators knew the group allocation. In cross-validation, a model built on a 13 V-J signature told ophthalmopathy apart from stable hyperthyroidism with under 90% sensitivity and approximately 84% specificity, and in testing the same model reached 80%/75%. Blood samples also contained most of the expanded thyroid clonotypes (frequency above 0.001), which suggests that blood repertoires may reflect thyroid immune responses.

Amplification of TCR beta CDR3 regions was carried out from RNA transcripts. The TCR CDR3 was subjected to a first round of RT-PCR using the HTBI primer set and the Qiagen OneStep RT-PCR kit. Libraries were constructed in a second round of multiplex PCR, after which size selection and purification were performed. Paired-end sequencing of the libraries was performed with 100 bp reads on an Illumina HiSeq2000. From the authors' description of their analysis: SOAPnuke was used to process the raw data, throwing out any read that contained adapters or uncalled bases, had a mean Phred below 15, or lacked an exact constant-primer or identifier match. COPE v1.2.5 was used to merge high-quality paired reads, and clonotypes were defined as unique nucleotide sequences. MiTCR v1.1 was used to align the clonotypes against IMGT TRBV, TRBD and TRBJ reference segments. The analysis was restricted to V-J combinations with a frequency above 0.0001, which together covered 99% to 99.2% of the repertoires. A TCS score was defined as the ratio between F50 (clonal expansion) and ExV (chaos), using BLOSUM62-based TCRdist between CDR3 peptides within each V-J. Welch's t-statistics and random forest reduced around 510 V-J features to fewer than 15, which were used in a naive Bayes classifier (R e1071). TCRdb trimmed public reads at Q25 via fastp, called clones via MiXCR and kept in-frame beta chains. Each record represents a unique CDR3 protein, reported with the most common genes and DNA among its rows. The V and J calls were not made by the authors but by TCRdb's processing. Recorded for this sample are around 400,000 distinct CDR3 sequences; 25% of them occurred a single time. Around 70% of the sample is taken by the ten largest.

A patient counted as having stable Graves' hyperthyroidism if no progression to ophthalmopathy occurred over 18 months of follow-up. Hyperthyroidism patients were newly diagnosed, with disease duration under 2 months, and aged 18 to 65 years. The study excluded patients with uncontrolled infections, other autoimmune diseases, pregnancy or lactation. Diagnoses were based on clinical symptoms, serum thyroxine and TRAb, thyroid ultrasound and orbital computed tomography. PBMCs were isolated from 10 ml of fresh peripheral blood by Ficoll-Paque density gradient centrifugation. Total RNA was extracted with Trizol reagent, and quality was checked on an Agilent 2100 Bioanalyzer. Counted from cysteine to phenylalanine, this CDR3 has 13 amino acids. Just CDR3 DNA is preserved here, 39 bases in frame from base 1. V ends up 6 bases short and J 4 bases short, with an unmatched junction base count of 5. For CDR1 and CDR2, the germline V gene lists MNHNS and SASEGT.

This clonotype was observed a handful of times. Its cognate antigen has yet to be identified. No base quality information exists; no much larger clone differs at one position. This chain is built from TRBV6-1 and TRBJ2-5; the junction holds 7 bases that match TRBD1. Source material: blood. This TCR derives from a man between 50 and 59 years old with Graves' hyperthyroidism. DNA sequence: TGTGCCAGCAGAAGGACAGGTCGAGAGACCCAGTACTTC. It specifies CASRRTGRETQYF.